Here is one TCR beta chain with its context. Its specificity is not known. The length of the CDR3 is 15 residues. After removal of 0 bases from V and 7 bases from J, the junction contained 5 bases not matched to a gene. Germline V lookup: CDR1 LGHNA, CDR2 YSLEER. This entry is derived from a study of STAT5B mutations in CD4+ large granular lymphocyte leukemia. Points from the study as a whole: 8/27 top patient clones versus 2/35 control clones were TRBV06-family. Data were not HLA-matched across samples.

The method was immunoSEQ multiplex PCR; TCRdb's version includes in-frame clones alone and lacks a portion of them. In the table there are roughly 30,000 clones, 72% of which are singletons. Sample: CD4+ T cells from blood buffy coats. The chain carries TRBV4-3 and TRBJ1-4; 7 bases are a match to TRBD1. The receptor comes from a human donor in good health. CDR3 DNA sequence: TGCGCCAGCAGCCAAGAGTGGGACAGTCTTGAAAAACTGTTTTTT. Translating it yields CASSQEWDSLEKLFF.